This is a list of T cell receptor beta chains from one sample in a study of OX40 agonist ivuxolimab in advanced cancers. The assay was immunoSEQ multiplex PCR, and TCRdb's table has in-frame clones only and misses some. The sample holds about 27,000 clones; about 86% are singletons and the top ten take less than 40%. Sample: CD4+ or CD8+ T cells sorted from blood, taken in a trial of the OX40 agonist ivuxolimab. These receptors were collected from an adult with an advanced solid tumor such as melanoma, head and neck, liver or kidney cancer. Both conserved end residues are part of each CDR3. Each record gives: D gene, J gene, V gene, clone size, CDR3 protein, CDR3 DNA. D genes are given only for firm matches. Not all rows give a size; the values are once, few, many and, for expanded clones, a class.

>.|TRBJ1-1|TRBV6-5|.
CASSYGSLTEAFF
TGTGCCAGCAGTTACGGGTCCCTCACTGAAGCTTTCTTT
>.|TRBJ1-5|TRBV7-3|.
CASSLNSGQPQHF
TGTGCCAGCAGCTTAAATTCTGGTCAGCCCCAGCATTTT
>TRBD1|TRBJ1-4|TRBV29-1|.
CSVEGQGREKLFF
TGCAGCGTTGAGGGACAGGGACGAGAAAAACTGTTTTTT
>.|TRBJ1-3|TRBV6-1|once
CASSDLPGFEITIYF
TGTGCCAGCAGTGACCTTCCAGGGTTTGAGATCACCATATATTTT
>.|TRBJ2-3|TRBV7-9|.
CASSSGHVDTDTQYF
TGTGCCAGCAGCTCGGGACACGTAGACACAGATACGCAGTATTTT
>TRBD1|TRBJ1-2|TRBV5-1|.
CASSLQQGFDGYTF
TGCGCCAGCAGCTTGCAACAGGGGTTCGATGGCTACACCTTC
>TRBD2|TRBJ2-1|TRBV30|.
CAWIGLAGGYNEQFF
TGTGCCTGGATCGGACTAGCGGGAGGTTACAATGAGCAGTTCTTC
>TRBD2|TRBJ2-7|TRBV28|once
CASSFLGLAGVDEQYF
TGTGCCAGCAGTTTCCTTGGACTAGCGGGAGTTGACGAGCAGTACTTC
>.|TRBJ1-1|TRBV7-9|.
CASSLKGGSTEAFF
TGTGCCAGCAGCTTAAAGGGGGGGTCCACTGAAGCTTTCTTT
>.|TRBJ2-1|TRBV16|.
CASSLSGEQFF
TGTGCCAGCAGCCTATCCGGTGAGCAGTTCTTC
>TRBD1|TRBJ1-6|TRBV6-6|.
CASRDRGRNSPLHF
TGTGCCAGCAGGGACAGGGGTAGAAATTCACCCCTCCACTTT
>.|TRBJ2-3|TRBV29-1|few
CSNYGTPSTDTQYF
TGCAGCAACTACGGGACACCGAGCACAGATACGCAGTATTTT
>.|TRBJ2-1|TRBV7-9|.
CASTPGGREQFF
TGTGCCAGCACACCCGGGGGCCGGGAGCAGTTCTTC
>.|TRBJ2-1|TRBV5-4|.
CASTLPGAATFDEQFF
TGTGCCAGCACCCTACCAGGGGCAGCTACGTTCGATGAGCAGTTCTTC
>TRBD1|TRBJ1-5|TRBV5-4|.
CASSEQGINQPQHF
TGTGCCAGCAGTGAACAGGGGATAAACCAGCCCCAGCATTTT